The 11 T cell receptor beta chains below all came from one sample that was sequenced in a study of patients and donors after allogeneic stem cell transplantation. MiXCR was run by TCRdb on the RT-PCR reads, yielding one entry per CDR3 protein. This sample has roughly 250,000 distinct CDR3 sequences, with roughly 13% found just once. Source material: blood, either unsorted or a sorted T cell fraction (not recorded which). The receptors were sampled from a human donor who was either an allogeneic HSCT recipient or a stem cell or donor lymphocyte infusion donor (not recorded which). It is not recorded whose cells these are; they may come from a transplant donor.

This clonotype has just a few counts. The chain combines TRBV12-3 or TRBV12-4 with TRBJ2-7; TRBD1 aligns across 7 bases. J was trimmed by 6 bases and V by 7 bases; bases with no gene match: 6. This CDR3 has 12 residues. The CDR3: CASNRQGGEQYF. The CDR3 DNA reads as TGTGCCAGCAATCGACAGGGCGGCGAGCAGTACTTC.

This clonotype was observed many times. The rearrangement uses TRBV4-2 and TRBJ2-7; 12 bases are shared with TRBD2. The CDR3 runs 15 residues. CDR1 and CDR2 (germline): LGHNA, YNFKEQ. V gave up 5 bases and J gave up 5 bases; unmatched junction bases: 7. CDR3 nucleotides: TGTGCCAGCAGCTCTAGCGGGGGGGCGGTGAACGAGCAGTACTTC. Amino acids: CASSSSGGAVNEQYF.

This clonotype was seen repeatedly, ten times or more. The chain joins TRBV19 to TRBJ1-5; TRBD1 might be the D (5 bases). CDR1 LNHDA and CDR2 SQIVND come from the germline V gene (reference sequence). This CDR3 is built from 14 residues. Trimming shortened V by 5 bases and J by 7 bases, and 15 bases separated the two germline ends. The CDR3 bases are TGTGCCAGTAGTCCCGGCGGGGGAACGCAGCCCCAGCATTTT. Encoded protein: CASSPGGGTQPQHF.

The chain has TRBV5-1 and TRBJ1-4; D not certain. Germline loops: CDR1 SGHRS, CDR2 YFSETQ. The CDR3 runs 14 residues. Trimming cost V 0 bases and J 8 bases, with 11 bases left between them. CDR3 sequence (DNA): TGCGCCAGCAGCTTGGGGACCCCTGGGGAAAAACTGTTTTTT. Its translation is CASSLGTPGEKLFF.

The genes are TRBV27 and TRBJ2-2; D is possibly TRBD1 (5 bases). Germline V lookup: CDR1 MNHEY, CDR2 SMNVEV (reference sequence). The V end was cut by 5 bases, the J end by 7 bases, with 17 bases between. The CDR3 contains 15 residues. The chain's CDR3 is CASSPRQNSYGELFF. Here the CDR3 DNA reads TGTGCCAGCAGTCCGAGACAGAACTCATACGGGGAGCTGTTTTTT.

The chain uses TRBV3-1 and TRBJ1-5; D unresolved. This CDR3 has 12 residues. Germline loops: CDR1 LGHDT, CDR2 YNNKEL (reference sequence). Trimming stripped 0 bases from V and 8 bases from J, with 5 bases between. CDR3 region: CASSQDDKPQHF. The CDR3 nucleotides read TGTGCCAGCAGCCAAGATGATAAGCCCCAGCATTTT.

This clonotype has only a few counts. The V call is TRBV27, the J call TRBJ2-1; TRBD2 aligns across 10 bases. Germline V gives CDR1 MNHEY, CDR2 SMNVEV (reference sequence). The CDR3 has 16 amino acids. The V gene end was trimmed by 5 bases and the J gene end by 8 bases; junction bases not matched to a gene: 12. CDR3 residues: CASSPFGAGGFDEQFF. The CDR3 region has the DNA TGTGCCAGCAGTCCCTTCGGAGCGGGAGGGTTCGATGAGCAGTTCTTC.

The gene calls are TRBV5-5 and TRBJ1-1; D gene ambiguous. This CDR3 is 16 amino acids long. Looked up from germline, CDR1 is SGHKS and CDR2 is YYEKEE (reference sequence). V was shortened by 0 bases and J by 3 bases, with 15 bases between the two germline ends. CDR3 bases: TGTGCCAGCAGCTTGGGACTGACGTTTGTGTACACTGAAGCTTTCTTT. This encodes CASSLGLTFVYTEAFF.

This clonotype was seen a few times. This sequence joins TRBV5-6 and TRBJ2-5; D is ambiguous. The CDR3 length is 15 residues. In germline, CDR1 is SGHDT, CDR2 YYEEEE. Trimming stripped 0 bases from V and 3 bases from J, with 12 bases between. Written as DNA, the CDR3 is TGTGCCAGCAGCTTGGTAGCCAGCCTAAAAGAGACCCAGTACTTC. The encoded protein is CASSLVASLKETQYF.

Many counts were recorded for this clonotype. The rearrangement joins TRBV12-3 or TRBV12-4 to TRBJ1-2; the D gene is possibly TRBD1 (6 bases). V lost 6 bases to trimming and J lost 0 bases, with 11 bases between them. The CDR3 totals 14 residues. CDR3 sequence: CASSGGQSNYGYTF. The CDR3 bases are TGTGCCAGCAGCGGCGGACAGTCTAACTATGGCTACACCTTC.

This clonotype occurred a few times. This rearrangement joins TRBV5-6 to TRBJ2-1, with a weak D call TRBD2 (6 bases). Trimming removed 4 bases at V and 3 bases at J, with 14 bases between. This CDR3 comprises 15 residues. CDR1 and CDR2 from the germline V gene are SGHDT and YYEEEE. The CDR3 protein is CASSPGGTYYNEQFF. The CDR3, as DNA: TGTGCCAGCAGCCCCGGTGGGACTTACTACAATGAGCAGTTCTTC.